These 19 T cell receptor beta chains originate from one sample sequenced in a study of spatial heterogeneity in lung cancer. Antigens of these TCRs are unknown. Each CDR3 protein gets one entry after TCRdb re-called the 5' RACE reads with MiXCR. The sample contains 1,500 to 2,500 distinct CDR3 sequences, almost 8.5% of which appear only once. The time point denotes: sample taken at primary tumor resection. The study's findings and limits: Within tumors, counts of expanded alpha and beta TCRs tracked tumor mutation counts.

Specimen: lung tumor tissue, collected at surgery. Source of these receptors: a male donor with early-stage non-small cell lung cancer.

This clonotype is labeled large (0.1 to 1%). The chain joins TRBV20-1 to TRBJ2-7; D is uncertain. Germline values: CDR1 DFQATT, CDR2 SNEGSKA (reference sequence). V lost 0 bases and J lost 0, with 12 bases in between. The CDR3 runs to 15 residues. CDR3 residues: CSARDFRQSSYEQYF. The CDR3 nucleotides read TGCAGTGCTAGAGACTTTCGGCAGAGCTCCTACGAGCAGTACTTC.

There are many counts of this clonotype. The V and J genes are TRBV7-9 and TRBJ2-1; perhaps TRBD1 as D (6 bases). This CDR3 has 11 residues. Germline V gene sequence: CDR1 SEHNR, CDR2 FQNEAQ (reference sequence). Trimming took 10 bases from V and 8 from J, leaving 12 bases between them. CDR3 sequence (DNA): TGTGCCAACCAGGGGTATGATGAGCAGTTCTTC. Its translation: CANQGYDEQFF. The full variable domain, completed using reference TRBV7-9 and TRBJ2-1, is DTGVSQNPRHKITKRGQNVTFRCDPISEHNRLYWYRQTLGQGPEFLTYFQNEAQLEKSRLLSDRFSAERPKGSFSTLEIQRTEQGDSAMYLCANQGYDEQFFGPGTRLTVL.

Sample share makes this clonotype medium-sized. The V and J genes are TRBV2 and TRBJ1-6; 7 nucleotides align to TRBD1. This CDR3 contains 15 residues. Trimming cost V 4 bases and J 0 bases; bases outside gene matches: 0. From germline, CDR1 is SNHLY and CDR2 FYNNEI. CDR3 loop: CASSGDSSYNSPLHF. The CDR3, as DNA: TGTGCCAGCAGTGGGGACAGCTCCTATAATTCACCCCTCCACTTT.

This clonotype is categorized as medium-sized. The V call is TRBV29-1, the J call TRBJ2-3; D assignment may be TRBD1 or TRBD2 (6 bases each). This CDR3 has 14 amino acids. Germline V gene data show CDR1 as SQVTM and CDR2 as ANQGSEA. Trimming removed 0 bases at V and 4 bases at J, with 11 bases between. The CDR3 DNA follows: TGCAGCGTTGAAGAAATGGGGGGCCCAGATACGCAGTATTTT. Translated, it gives CSVEEMGGPDTQYF.

In its sample, this clonotype ranks as medium-sized (0.01 to 0.1%). The rearrangement joins TRBV3-1 to TRBJ1-6; tentative D call: TRBD1 (6 bases). The CDR3 consists of 14 residues. Trimming stripped 8 bases from V and 2 bases from J, with 10 bases between. Germline V lookup: CDR1 LGHDT, CDR2 YNNKEL (reference sequence). This chain's CDR3 is CASVAGAYNSPLHF. CDR3 nucleotides: TGTGCCAGCGTGGCAGGGGCCTATAATTCACCCCTCCACTTT.

By share, this clonotype ranks as medium-sized. The rearrangement joins TRBV30 to TRBJ2-1; D is possibly TRBD1 (6 bases). This CDR3 spans 14 amino acids. The V gene's germline CDR1 is GTSNPN and CDR2 SVGIG (reference sequence). Trimming removed 3 bases at V and 7 bases at J, with 16 bases between. The DNA for the CDR3 is TGTGCCTGGAGATCGGACAGCTGGGGGAATGAGCAGTTCTTC. This gives the protein CAWRSDSWGNEQFF.

By share, this clonotype ranks as medium-sized. The chain combines TRBV3-1 with TRBJ2-2; maybe TRBD1 (5 bases). Looked up from germline, CDR1 is LGHDT and CDR2 is YNNKEL (reference sequence). V shed 2 bases and J shed 1 base, with 11 bases lying between them. The CDR3 runs 16 residues. The CDR3 DNA reads TGTGCCAGCAGCCAACGCACAACAGGGAACACCGGGGAGCTGTTTTTT. As protein: CASSQRTTGNTGELFF.

By proportion, this clonotype is large. CDR3 protein: CASSTGQNIRSYEQYF. In DNA, the CDR3 is TGCGCCAGCAGCACCGGACAGAATATTCGCTCCTACGAGCAGTACTTC. The chain combines TRBV5-1 with TRBJ2-7; maybe TRBD1 (6 bases). Germline CDR1 SGHRS, CDR2 YFSETQ. This CDR3 contains 16 residues. Between the trimmed V and J ends, which lost 4 bases and 0 bases, there was a span of 17 bases.

This clonotype is labeled large. V is TRBV27 and J is TRBJ2-1; D perhaps matches TRBD2 (6 bases). Per germline, CDR1 MNHEY and CDR2 SMNVEV (reference sequence). The V end was cut by 0 bases, the J end by 2 bases, with 11 bases between. CDR3 length: 16 amino acids. CDR3 sequence reads: CASSLSYGGAYNEQFF. The CDR3 nucleotides read TGTGCCAGCAGTTTATCTTACGGGGGAGCCTACAATGAGCAGTTCTTC.

This clonotype is labeled as medium-sized. V gene TRBV3-2 combines with J gene TRBJ1-3. TRBV3-2 has pseudogene status. The CDR3 has 15 residues. The CDR3 here is CASSQGLGAGNTIYF. CDR3 sequence (DNA): TGTGCCAGCAGCCAAGGACTCGGGGCTGGAAACACCATATATTTT.

This clonotype is medium-sized (0.01 to 0.1%) within its sample. The V call is TRBV3-1, the J call TRBJ1-4; tentative D call: TRBD1 (6 bases). Trimming removed 3 bases from V and 5 bases from J, with 10 bases in between. CDR1 is LGHDT, CDR2 YNNKEL, per germline (reference sequence). The CDR3 is 14 amino acids. CDR3 sequence (DNA): TGTGCCAGCAGCCAGAAGGGGGGGAATGAAAAACTGTTTTTT. Its translation: CASSQKGGNEKLFF.

The chain employs TRBV29-1 and TRBJ2-2, with TRBD1 as a possible D gene (5 bases). V was shortened by 7 bases and J by 4 bases, with 25 bases between the two germline ends. This CDR3 is 17 amino acids long. Germline loops: CDR1 SQVTM, CDR2 ANQGSEA. The DNA of the CDR3 is TGCAGCGCTCAAACCCGAGGCAGGGCCCACGGCACCGGGGAGCTGTTTTTT. It translates to CSAQTRGRAHGTGELFF.

By share, this clonotype counts as medium-sized. The chain uses TRBV7-2 and TRBJ1-2; 7 bases match TRBD1. This CDR3 spans 14 amino acids. Germline V CDR1 and CDR2: SGHTA, FQGNSA. J lost 6 bases, V lost 1 base, and 5 bases had no gene match. CDR3 sequence reads: CASSLDPGTDGYTF. As DNA, the CDR3 is TGTGCCAGCAGCTTAGACCCGGGGACAGATGGCTACACCTTC.

By proportion, this clonotype is medium-sized. J is TRBJ1-2 and V is TRBV6-5; the D is unclear. The V end lost 7 bases, the J end lost 4 bases, and 13 bases lay between the germline ends. Germline-derived CDR1 and CDR2 are MNHEY and SVGAGI. The CDR3 extends over 13 amino acids. The CDR3 DNA sequence: TGTGCCAGCACCCCCGGTCCTCTCTATGGCTACACCTTC. As protein: CASTPGPLYGYTF.

This clonotype counts as large (0.1 to 1%). The rearrangement links TRBV11-1 to TRBJ2-1; 12 bases agree with TRBD1. This CDR3 comprises 15 residues. Trimming at V came to 6 bases and at J to 4 bases, leaving 4 bases not matched to a gene. Germline-derived CDR1 and CDR2 are SGHAT and FQDESV (reference sequence). CDR3 sequence: CASSPGQGAYNEQFF. Here the CDR3 DNA reads TGTGCCAGCAGTCCGGGACAGGGGGCTTACAATGAGCAGTTCTTC. Full variable domain (outside the CDR3, taken from reference TRBV11-1 and TRBJ2-1): EAEVAQSPRYKITEKSQAVAFWCDPISGHATLYWYRQILGQGPELLVQFQDESVVDDSQLPKDRFSAERLKGVDSTLKIQPAELGDSAMYLCASSPGQGAYNEQFFGPGTRLTVL.

In this sample, this clonotype is medium-sized. The rearrangement joins TRBV20-1 to TRBJ2-1, with D possibly being TRBD1 (8 bases). Germline loops: CDR1 DFQATT, CDR2 SNEGSKA (reference sequence). The CDR3 consists of 14 residues. Trimming pared 1 base from V and 8 bases from J, leaving 15 bases between. The CDR3 loop is CSARVTGGEDEQFF. CDR3 nucleotide sequence: TGCAGTGCTAGAGTTACAGGGGGGGAGGATGAGCAGTTCTTC.

This clonotype ranks as medium-sized. The rearrangement uses TRBV27 and TRBJ1-1; D is possibly TRBD1 (5 bases). This CDR3 is 13 amino acids long. V gave up 3 bases and J gave up 4 bases, with 9 bases separating them. CDR1 is MNHEY, CDR2 SMNVEV, per germline (reference sequence). The CDR3 nucleotides are TGTGCCAGCAGTTTGGCGGGGGTCACTGAAGCTTTCTTT. Translation gives CASSLAGVTEAFF.

This clonotype was seen at least ten times. At one of its ends the junction is not consistent with the germline gene, which may arise from a read error. The rearrangement joins TRBV5-1 to TRBJ2-7, with 7 bases aligning to TRBD1. Germline CDR1 and CDR2: SGHRS and YFSETQ. This CDR3 region has 12 residues. The CDR3 DNA reads as TGCGCCAGCAGCTTGACTGGACAGGTACAGGACTTC. Protein: CASSLTGQVQDF.

This clonotype is large (0.1 to 1%) within its sample. This chain connects TRBV7-9 to TRBJ2-2; D is uncertain. The CDR3 runs 14 residues. Trimming stripped 8 bases from V and 0 bases from J, with 10 bases between. Germline V gene data show CDR1 as SEHNR and CDR2 as FQNEAQ (reference sequence). The CDR3 bases are TGTGCCAGCCCTCTTCGGTCGAACACCGGGGAGCTGTTTTTT. Protein sequence: CASPLRSNTGELFF.